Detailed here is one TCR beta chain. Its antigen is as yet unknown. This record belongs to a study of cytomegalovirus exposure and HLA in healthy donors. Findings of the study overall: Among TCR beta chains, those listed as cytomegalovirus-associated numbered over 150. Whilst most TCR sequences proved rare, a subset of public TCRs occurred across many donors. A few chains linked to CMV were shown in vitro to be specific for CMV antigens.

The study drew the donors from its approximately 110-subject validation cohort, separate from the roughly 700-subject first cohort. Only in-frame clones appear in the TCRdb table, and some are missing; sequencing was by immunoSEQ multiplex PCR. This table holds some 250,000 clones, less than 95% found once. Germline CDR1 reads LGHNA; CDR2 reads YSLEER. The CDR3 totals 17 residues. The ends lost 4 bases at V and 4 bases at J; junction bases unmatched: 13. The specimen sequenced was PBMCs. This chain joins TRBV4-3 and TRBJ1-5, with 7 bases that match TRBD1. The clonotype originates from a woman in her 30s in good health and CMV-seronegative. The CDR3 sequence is CASSPSTRDSLNQPQHF. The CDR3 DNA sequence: TGCGCCAGCAGCCCGTCGACCCGGGACAGCCTAAATCAGCCCCAGCATTTT.